Sequencing of this T cell receptor beta chain was carried out in a study of human T cells and chemical hapten exposure. The CDR3 totals 14 residues. The germline gives CDR1 SGHTA, CDR2 FQGNSA. V was cut by 5 bases and J by 0 bases, with 8 bases left in between. This clonotype was counted at least ten times. The antigen remains undetermined. Original methodology: Per-sample TCR counts ranged from about 23,224 to 750,000, median about 100,000. MiXCR was run by TCRdb on the RACE reads, yielding one entry per CDR3 protein. The V and J calls follow TCRdb's processing rather than the paper's. This sample has tens of thousands of distinct CDR3 sequences, with roughly an eighth found just once. Time point of the sample: patch test 3, about 24 weeks after DPC sensitization. Specified treatment: therapeutic diphenylcyclopropenone sensitization with weekly scalp DPC. Blood draws preceded each patch test application.

Study-level results: Expanded TCRs made up significantly more big CDR3 similarity clusters than controls did.

The V gene is TRBV7-2, the J gene TRBJ1-3; D gene uncertain. The receptor's source is a man aged 25 to 45 with alopecia areata. Some clones in this sample may be carry-over from other donors' samples. This material consisted of whole blood, taken in connection with sensitization to the hapten diphenylcyclopropenone (DPC). This CDR3 is CASSRANSGNTIYF. CDR3 coding DNA: TGTGCCAGCAGCCGAGCTAACTCTGGAAACACCATATATTTT.